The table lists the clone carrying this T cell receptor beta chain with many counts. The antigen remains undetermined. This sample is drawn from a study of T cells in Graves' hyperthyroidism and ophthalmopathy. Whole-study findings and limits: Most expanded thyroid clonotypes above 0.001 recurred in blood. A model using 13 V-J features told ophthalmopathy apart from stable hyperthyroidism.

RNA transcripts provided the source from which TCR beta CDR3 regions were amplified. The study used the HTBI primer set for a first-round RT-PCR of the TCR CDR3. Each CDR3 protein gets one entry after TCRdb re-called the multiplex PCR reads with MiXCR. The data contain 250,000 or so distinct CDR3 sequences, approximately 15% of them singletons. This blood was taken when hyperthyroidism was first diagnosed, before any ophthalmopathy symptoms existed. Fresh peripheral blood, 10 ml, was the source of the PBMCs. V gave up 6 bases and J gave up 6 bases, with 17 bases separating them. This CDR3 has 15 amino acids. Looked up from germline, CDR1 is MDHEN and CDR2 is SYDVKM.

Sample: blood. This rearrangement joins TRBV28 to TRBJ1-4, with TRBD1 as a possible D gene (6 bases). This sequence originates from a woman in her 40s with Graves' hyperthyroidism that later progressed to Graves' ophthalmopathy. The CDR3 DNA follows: TGTGCCAGCAGGCGATCAGGGGAAGGGTATGAAAAACTGTTTTTT. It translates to CASRRSGEGYEKLFF.